Presented here are 9 T cell receptor beta chains from one specimen sequenced in a study of identical twins. TCRdb re-called the 5' RACE reads with MiXCR, one entry per CDR3 protein. The sample gives roughly 1.6 million distinct CDR3 sequences, under 35% of which show up once; about 0.3% is in the top ten. Material: cord blood. These receptors came from a newborn girl in good health.

The sample holds many counts of this clonotype. CDR3 loop: CASSLASGYTDTQYF. For the CDR3, the DNA is TGTGCCAGCAGCTTAGCTAGCGGCTACACAGATACGCAGTATTTT. The rearrangement links TRBV7-2 to TRBJ2-3; weak D call: TRBD2 (6 bases). The germline V gene encodes CDR1 SGHTA and CDR2 FQGNSA. The CDR3 runs to 15 residues. V dropped 0 bases and J dropped 2 bases, with 9 bases sitting between them.

The chain combines TRBV28 with TRBJ1-2; D is unresolved. This CDR3 is 14 amino acids long. Trimming took off 3 bases at V and 2 bases at J, with 10 bases between the two ends. Germline values: CDR1 MDHEN, CDR2 SYDVKM. Here the CDR3 DNA reads TGTGCCAGCAGTTTCTTAGGTCCCAACTATGGCTACACCTTC. It translates to CASSFLGPNYGYTF.

The gene calls are TRBV7-9 and TRBJ2-7; 9 bases line up with TRBD1. The CDR3 runs to 12 residues. The V gene's germline CDR1 is SEHNR and CDR2 FQNEAQ (reference sequence). Germline trimming cut 6 bases from V and 6 bases from J; bases unmatched to any gene: 3. The CDR3 spells CASRPTGGEQYF. As DNA, the CDR3 is TGTGCCAGCAGGCCGACAGGGGGCGAGCAGTACTTC.

This clonotype came up many times. V is TRBV12-3 or TRBV12-4 and J is TRBJ1-2; a weak D match, TRBD1 (6 bases). Trimming left V 2 bases short and J 6 bases short, with 13 bases between. The CDR3 sequence is 14 residues long. The CDR3 DNA sequence: TGTGCCAGCAGTTTAAACAGGGTTACGGATGGCTACACCTTC. It is translated as CASSLNRVTDGYTF.

This clonotype was found a few times. The chain carries TRBV7-9 and TRBJ1-2; D unclear. Germline CDR1 and CDR2: SEHNR and FQNEAQ (reference sequence). V was shortened by 6 bases and J by 2 bases, with 22 bases between the two germline ends. The CDR3 extends over 17 amino acids. The CDR3, as DNA: TGTGCCAGCAGAGATCGGAACACACCGGGCCCAAACTATGGCTACACCTTC. As protein: CASRDRNTPGPNYGYTF.

This rearrangement joins TRBV9 to TRBJ2-1, with TRBD2 as a possible D gene (5 bases). The germline V gene has CDR1 SGDLS and CDR2 YYNGEE. The length of the CDR3 is 16 residues. Trimming shortened V by 0 bases and J by 0 bases, and 10 bases separated the two germline ends. The CDR3 sequence is CASSVVPSLSYNEQFF. In DNA, the CDR3 is TGTGCCAGCAGCGTAGTGCCTAGCCTCTCCTACAATGAGCAGTTCTTC.

This sequence joins TRBV20-1 and TRBJ2-5; a weak D match, TRBD2 (7 bases). CDR3 size: 15 residues. V lost 0 bases and J lost 11, with 22 bases in between. Germline CDR1 is DFQATT and CDR2 is SNEGSKA (reference sequence). Here the CDR3 reads CSARDRRGAYNEQYF. CDR3 DNA: TGCAGTGCTAGAGATCGACGGGGGGCCTACAATGAGCAGTACTTC.

In the case of this clonotype: A much larger clone differs by one base, so this may be a read error. V usage is TRBV29-1 and J usage is TRBJ2-1; 9 bases fit TRBD2. V lost 5 bases to trimming and J lost 4 bases; unmatched junction nucleotides: 6. The CDR3 covers 14 residues. CDR1 and CDR2 from the germline V gene are SQVTM and ANQGSEA. CDR3 nucleotide sequence: TGCAGCGTTTATGGGCTAGCGGGGTACAATGAGCAGTTCTTC. Residues: CSVYGLAGYNEQFF.

A few counts support this clonotype. Here the CDR3 DNA reads TGTGCCAGCAGCGGTGGGGACAGTCACGAGCAGTACTTC. Protein: CASSGGDSHEQYF. The genes are TRBV5-4 and TRBJ2-7; 7 positions match TRBD1. The CDR3 consists of 13 residues. Trimming took 4 bases from V and 5 from J; bases not matched to a gene: 6. Germline V gene data show CDR1 as SGHNT and CDR2 as YYREEE (reference sequence).